This T cell receptor (beta chain) was retrieved from a study of blood T cell repertoires in COVID-19. Study at large: Whether acute or convalescent, the COVID-19 samples came from the United States, Italy and Spain.

Authors' analysis steps: Estimated nucleated cell counts came from reference gene primer amplification. Profiling relied on immunoSEQ multiplex PCR, and the TCRdb table lists in-frame clones only, not all of them. The DNA was the basis for D and trimming; V, J and clone size are from that table. The table has just under 350,000 clones, 85% to 90% seen once. Seattle-derived patients entered the study during active infection and were followed longitudinally. This receptor was taken from a woman between 65 and 79 years old with COVID-19, enrolled during active disease. Material: peripheral blood.

DNA for the CDR3: TGTGCCAGCAGTGAAGGGGTCTTTGGCTACACCTTC. This codes for CASSEGVFGYTF. The chain links TRBV6-4 to TRBJ1-2; possibly TRBD1 for D (5 bases). V gave up 3 bases and J gave up 7 bases, with 9 bases separating them. The CDR3 length is 12 residues. Looked up from germline, CDR1 is MRHNA and CDR2 is SNTAGT.